This is a list of T cell receptor beta chains from one sample in a study of cytomegalovirus exposure and HLA in healthy donors. Repertoires were generated with immunoSEQ multiplex PCR, while TCRdb's copy carries only in-frame clones and drops some. The sample yields 180,000 or so clones, roughly 83% seen once. Material for sequencing was PBMCs. The receptors stem from a woman in her fifties or sixties in good health and CMV-seronegative. Each CDR3 is given with its conserved first and last residue. A D gene is named only where the DNA matches it firmly. Expanded clones get a size class; other rows say once, few or many, or leave the size out.

j_call clone_size d_call v_call cdr3_aa cdr3_nt
TRBJ1-5 - TRBD1 TRBV7-2 CASTNDRGLAQPQHF TGTGCCAGCACAAACGACAGGGGGCTGGCTCAGCCCCAGCATTTT
TRBJ1-1 - - TRBV6-1 CASTPQRGNTEAFF TGTGCCAGCACCCCACAACGGGGGAACACTGAAGCTTTCTTT
TRBJ2-7 - TRBD1 TRBV2 CASRGAGGAYEQYF TGTGCCAGCAGAGGCGCAGGGGGTGCCTACGAGCAGTACTTC
TRBJ2-7 - TRBD1 TRBV7-6 CASSSGTDLYEQYF TGTGCCAGCAGCTCCGGGACAGATCTCTACGAGCAGTACTTC
TRBJ2-1 - - TRBV27 CASSTRQKNEQFF TGTGCCAGCAGTACCCGACAGAAGAATGAGCAGTTCTTC
TRBJ2-2 - TRBD1 TRBV5-4 CASSHTGGADTGELFF TGTGCCAGCAGCCACACAGGGGGCGCGGACACCGGGGAGCTGTTTTTT
TRBJ1-1 once - TRBV9 CASSKRGTTNTEAFF TGTGCCAGCAGCAAAAGGGGGACAACGAACACTGAAGCTTTCTTT
TRBJ2-3 - - TRBV28 CASSQDRVSTDTQYF TGTGCCAGCAGCCAGGACAGAGTAAGCACAGATACGCAGTATTTT
TRBJ2-1 once - TRBV28 CASRQGEQFF TGTGCCAGCAGGCAGGGGGAGCAGTTCTTC
TRBJ2-1 - TRBD2 TRBV5-4 CASSTGTSGPYNEQFF TGTGCCAGCAGCACCGGGACTAGCGGGCCCTACAATGAGCAGTTCTTC
TRBJ1-5 - - TRBV28 CASIGGLGSNQPQHF TGTGCCAGTATTGGAGGGCTGGGCAGCAATCAGCCCCAGCATTTT
TRBJ1-1 - - TRBV28 CASTNWRGRNTEAFF TGTGCCAGCACAAATTGGAGGGGAAGGAACACTGAAGCTTTCTTT
TRBJ2-7 - - TRBV5-5 CASSLLTGISYEQYF TGTGCCAGCAGCTTGTTGACAGGAATTTCCTACGAGCAGTACTTC
TRBJ2-3 - - TRBV5-1 CASSPSRYGTDTQYF TGCGCCAGCAGCCCCTCGCGGTACGGCACAGATACGCAGTATTTT
TRBJ2-3 - TRBD2 TRBV9 CASSVQQRETDTQYF TGTGCCAGCAGCGTACAACAGCGGGAAACAGATACGCAGTATTTT
TRBJ1-4 once - TRBV15 CATSRRTGEKLFF TGTGCCACCAGCAGACGTACGGGAGAAAAACTGTTTTTT
TRBJ2-7 - TRBD1 TRBV27 CASSRDRVSSEQYF TGTGCCAGCAGCCGGGACAGGGTTTCAAGCGAGCAGTACTTC
TRBJ1-4 - TRBD1 TRBV18 CASSLDRGTNEKLFF TGTGCCAGCTCGCTCGACAGGGGGACTAATGAAAAACTGTTTTTT
TRBJ1-2 - - TRBV5-5 CASSIIGSNYGYTF TGTGCCAGCAGCATCATCGGGTCCAACTACGGCTACACCTTC
TRBJ2-7 - TRBD2 TRBV2 CASSELAASSGQYF TGTGCCAGCAGTGAACTAGCGGCCTCCTCGGGGCAGTACTTC
TRBJ1-2 - - TRBV28 CASSLATDSFYDYGYTF TGTGCCAGCAGTTTGGCTACGGACAGTTTTTATGACTATGGCTACACCTTC
TRBJ1-3 - - TRBV9 CASSVRRGSGDTIYF TGTGCCAGCAGCGTAAGGCGGGGGTCTGGAGACACCATATATTTT
TRBJ1-3 - TRBD1 TRBV7-2 CASSHAGGRSGNTIYF TGTGCCAGCAGCCACGCAGGGGGACGATCTGGAAACACCATATATTTT
TRBJ1-1 few - TRBV5-6 CASTREGTEAFF TGTGCCAGCACCCGGGAGGGGACTGAAGCTTTCTTT
TRBJ1-2 - - TRBV18 CASSPKAGAYGYTF TGTGCCAGCTCACCAAAGGCGGGGGCCTATGGTTACACCTTC
TRBJ2-4 - TRBD1 TRBV30 CAWSVPKDRASDGSQNIQYF TGTGCCTGGAGTGTACCAAAGGACAGGGCCTCGGATGGAAGCCAAAACATTCAGTACTTC
TRBJ2-3 - - TRBV10-1 CASSDGSGATDTQYF TGCGCCAGCAGTGATGGTAGCGGAGCCACAGATACGCAGTATTTT
TRBJ2-7 - TRBD1 TRBV15 CATSGDRESYEQYF TGTGCCACCAGCGGGGACAGGGAGTCCTACGAGCAGTACTTC
TRBJ1-3 - - TRBV6-5 CASSVQNSGNTIYF TGTGCCAGCAGCGTACAGAACTCTGGAAACACCATATATTTT
TRBJ1-4 - - TRBV30 CAWNRATNEKLFF TGTGCCTGGAACAGGGCAACTAATGAAAAACTGTTTTTT
TRBJ2-2 - TRBD2 TRBV28 CASSLARSGENTGELFF TGTGCCAGCAGTTTAGCTCGTAGCGGGGAGAACACCGGGGAGCTGTTTTTT